A single sample gave rise to the 5 T cell receptor beta chains below, sequenced in a study of blood T cell repertoires in COVID-19. Produced via immunoSEQ multiplex PCR; TCRdb's table is partial and in-frame only. The sample carries 79,000 or so clones, less than 90% recorded once. Material for sequencing was peripheral blood. These receptors all come from a human donor in a cohort sampled during active COVID-19.

This sequence joins TRBV2 and TRBJ1-1; the D gene is possibly TRBD1 (6 bases). CDR1 and CDR2 from the germline V gene are SNHLY and FYNNEI. V lost 6 bases and J 2 bases, leaving 10 bases between the germline ends. This CDR3 contains 13 residues. This CDR3 is CASRRTANTEAFF. The CDR3 DNA sequence: TGTGCCAGCAGACGGACAGCCAACACTGAAGCTTTCTTT. Filled out from reference TRBV2 and TRBJ1-1, the complete variable domain reads EPEVTQTPSHQVTQMGQEVILRCVPISNHLYFYWYRQILGQKVEFLVSFYNNEISEKSEIFDDQFSVERPDGSNFTLKIRSTKLEDSAMYFCASRRTANTEAFFGQGTRLTVV.

The V and J genes are TRBV5-4 and TRBJ1-4; D is perhaps TRBD1 (5 bases). Per germline, CDR1 SGHNT and CDR2 YYREEE (reference sequence). The CDR3 covers 15 residues. V was clipped by 3 bases and J by 0 bases, with 9 bases between them. CDR3 loop: CASSSTGATNEKLFF. For the CDR3, the DNA is TGTGCCAGCAGCTCAACAGGTGCAACTAATGAAAAACTGTTTTTT.

This sequence joins TRBV4-2 and TRBJ1-3; D is unresolved. This CDR3 spans 13 amino acids. The germline V and J ends were trimmed by 0 bases and 6 bases, with 6 bases remaining between them. Germline CDR1 and CDR2: LGHNA and YNFKEQ. The CDR3 nucleotides are TGTGCCAGCAGCCAAGAGCGGAAAAACACCATATATTTT. As protein: CASSQERKNTIYF.

This sequence joins TRBV27 and TRBJ1-6; D is unresolved. Germline V gene sequence: CDR1 MNHEY, CDR2 SMNVEV (reference sequence). This CDR3 region has 12 residues. Trimming removed 8 bases at V and 3 bases at J, with 5 bases between. CDR3 DNA: TGTGCCAGCGGTAGCTATAATTCACCCCTCCACTTT. It is translated as CASGSYNSPLHF.

In nucleotides, the CDR3 is TGTGCCAGCAGCAAATGGCCGGGACAGGGGAGGAGCCATGGCTACACCTTC. It translates to CASSKWPGQGRSHGYTF. The rearrangement joins TRBV21-1 to TRBJ1-2; the listed D gene, TRBD1, was not tested against the DNA. TRBV21-1 is termed a pseudogene. This CDR3 has 17 amino acids.